This T cell receptor (beta chain) was profiled in a study of blood T cell repertoires in COVID-19. On the study more broadly: Some COVID-19 samples were acute and others convalescent; all came from the United States, Italy and Spain.

In the authors' workflow: Quantification of nucleated cells was approximated via reference gene primer amplification. Some clones are missing from TCRdb's copy, which holds only in-frame ones; the method was immunoSEQ multiplex PCR. That table is the source of V, J and clone size, and D and trimming were worked out from the DNA. The sample lists approximately 170,000 clones; 82% were seen once. Germline CDR1 is MNHEY and CDR2 is SVGEGT. CDR3 length equals 13 residues. Trimming stripped 3 bases from V and 2 bases from J, with 5 bases between. This clone was observed a single time. The sample taken for sequencing was peripheral blood. The chain joins TRBV6-2 or TRBV6-3 to TRBJ2-1; unclear D gene. This receptor was taken from a woman over 75 with active or convalescent COVID-19. The CDR3 loop is CASSYDTYNEQFF. In nucleotides, the CDR3 is TGTGCCAGCAGTTATGACACCTACAATGAGCAGTTCTTC.